This T cell receptor beta chain was found in a study of T cell responses to AZD1222 COVID-19 vaccine. TCRdb's copy holds only in-frame clones and misses some; the assay was immunoSEQ multiplex PCR. The sample includes about 150,000 clones, roughly 92% seen only once; the top ten take 4.5% to 5.5%. Looked up from germline, CDR1 is GTSNPN and CDR2 is SVGIG (reference sequence). This CDR3 region has 16 residues. Trimming at V came to 4 bases and at J to 0 bases, leaving 10 bases not matched to a gene. Sequencing was performed on peripheral blood, taken on day 0 of AZD1222 vaccination. The chain links TRBV30 to TRBJ2-3; 7 nucleotides agree with TRBD1. The clonotype was recovered from an adult in good health. The CDR3, as DNA: TGTGCCTGGAATAACAGGGGCCCTCTTAGCACAGATACGCAGTATTTT. This sequence encodes CAWNNRGPLSTDTQYF. The full variable domain, its missing parts supplied by reference TRBV30 and TRBJ2-3, is SQTIHQWPATLVQPVGSPLSLECTVEGTSNPNLYWYRQAAGRGLQLLFYSVGIGQISSEVPQNLSASRPQDRQFILSSKKLLLSDSGFYLCAWNNRGPLSTDTQYFGPGTRLTVL.